This record covers a single TCR beta chain. Assay: immunoSEQ multiplex PCR; the TCRdb copy retains only in-frame clones and omits some. The sample has around 300,000 clones, roughly nine tenths seen once. Germline lookup yields CDR1 SGHRS and CDR2 YFSETQ. Trimming removed 0 bases at V and 2 bases at J, with 11 bases between. The CDR3 sequence is 15 residues long. What the recovered Cohort 3 donors had was two negative PCRs, clearance, or symptom resolution. This record comes from a study of blood T cell repertoires in COVID-19. This chain uses TRBV5-1 with TRBJ2-5, with D maybe TRBD2 (6 bases). The sequenced material came from PBMCs or T cells enriched from blood (not recorded which). The receptor was derived from a woman in her forties or fifties who had recovered from COVID-19. CDR3 region: CASSLASAPQETQYF. The CDR3 nucleotides are TGCGCCAGCAGCTTGGCTAGCGCGCCTCAAGAGACCCAGTACTTC.